The TCR beta chain described here comes from a study of blood T cell dynamics during melanoma immunotherapy. Trimming took 5 bases from V and 0 from J, leaving 20 bases between them. This CDR3 is built from 17 residues. The germline V gene has CDR1 SEHNR and CDR2 FQNEAQ (reference sequence). Note on this clone: Its specificity is not known.

Regarding time point: pre-treatment baseline. Disease control meant complete response, partial response or stable disease at 12 weeks. No patient had earlier systemic cancer treatment, concurrent immunosuppressants, or another active cancer. Study observations and caveats: Whether repertoire-driving clones were melanoma-specific could not be determined. Disease-control patients' PBMC repertoires became either more clonal or more diverse at W3.

Repertoires were generated with immunoSEQ multiplex PCR, while TCRdb's copy carries only in-frame clones and drops some. The sample shows tens of thousands of clones, roughly 86% of them seen only once. This receptor was taken from a human donor with melanoma. J is TRBJ2-7 and V is TRBV7-9; either TRBD1 or TRBD2 may supply D (6 bases each). The sequenced sample was blood, obtained from a patient treated with checkpoint blockade. The CDR3 protein is CASSRWEGGGLSYEQYF. In DNA form, the CDR3 reads TGTGCCAGCAGCCGTTGGGAAGGGGGAGGCCTCTCCTACGAGCAGTACTTC.